A selection of T cell receptor beta chains follows, all from one sample in a study of blood T cell repertoires in COVID-19. The method was immunoSEQ multiplex PCR; TCRdb's version includes in-frame clones alone and lacks a portion of them. The table has 150,000 to 200,000 clones, roughly 91% seen once. Sequencing used peripheral blood. Source of these receptors: a human donor in a cohort sampled during active COVID-19. The CDR3 runs from the conserved cysteine through the conserved F or W. Fields, in order: V gene, J gene, clone size, D gene, CDR3 DNA, CDR3 protein. The D gene is left open where the match is weak. A clone size is listed for some rows: how often the clone was seen (once, few, many), or a class if it is expanded.

V: TRBV6-6; J: TRBJ2-2; size: .; D: .; DNA: TGTGCCAGCAGTTTATTGCACAGATCCGGGGAGCTGTTTTTT; CDR3: CASSLLHRSGELFF
V: TRBV9; J: TRBJ2-1; size: once; D: TRBD2; DNA: TGTGCCAGCAGCCTAGCGGGAGTCTACTACAATGAGCAGTTCTTC; CDR3: CASSLAGVYYNEQFF
V: TRBV7-2; J: TRBJ2-1; size: .; D: .; DNA: TGTGCCAGCAGCTTTGGACAGTTCTCCTACAATGAGCAGTTCTTC; CDR3: CASSFGQFSYNEQFF
V: TRBV5-4; J: TRBJ2-5; size: .; D: .; DNA: TGTGCCAGCAGTTCTAGCGTTCAAGAGACCCAGTACTTC; CDR3: CASSSSVQETQYF
V: TRBV3-1/TRBV3-2; J: TRBJ2-3; size: .; D: .; DNA: TGTGCCAGCAGCCCTATGTTCATGCGCACAGATACGCAGTATTTT; CDR3: CASSPMFMRTDTQYF
V: TRBV4-3; J: TRBJ1-2; size: .; D: TRBD1; DNA: TGCGCCAGCAGCCCAAGCAGGGACAGGGCTCCCTATGGCTACACCTTC; CDR3: CASSPSRDRAPYGYTF
V: TRBV29-1; J: TRBJ1-1; size: .; D: .; DNA: TGCAGCGTTGAAGGAGCTAGGAACACTGAAGCTTTCTTT; CDR3: CSVEGARNTEAFF
V: TRBV19; J: TRBJ1-1; size: .; D: .; DNA: TGTGCCAGTAGTTCACCCCGCGGCAGACGAACTTTAGGCACTGAAGCTTTCTTT; CDR3: CASSSPRGRRTLGTEAFF
V: TRBV6-5; J: TRBJ2-7; size: .; D: TRBD1; DNA: TGTGCCAGCAGAGACGGACAGGTCTACGAGCAGTACTTC; CDR3: CASRDGQVYEQYF
V: TRBV5-4; J: TRBJ2-1; size: .; D: TRBD2; DNA: TGTGCCAGCAGCTCCACTGTACAGACTAGCGGAAACAATGAGCAGTTCTTC; CDR3: CASSSTVQTSGNNEQFF
V: TRBV10-1; J: TRBJ2-1; size: .; D: TRBD1; DNA: TGCGCCAGCAGTGACCTTCAGGGGGTAACAGCCCAGTTCTTC; CDR3: CASSDLQGVTAQFF
V: TRBV2; J: TRBJ1-1; size: .; D: .; DNA: TGTGCCAGCAGTCTCCAACGAGTCACTGAAGCTTTCTTT; CDR3: CASSLQRVTEAFF
V: TRBV30; J: TRBJ1-1; size: .; D: .; DNA: TGTGCCTGGAGCGCAGACTCGAACACTGAAGCTTTCTTT; CDR3: CAWSADSNTEAFF
V: TRBV30; J: TRBJ1-6; size: .; D: .; DNA: TGTGCCTGCGATTCACCCCTCCACTTT; CDR3: CACDSPLHF